This T cell receptor beta chain was recovered during a study of cytomegalovirus exposure and HLA in healthy donors. General observations from the study: Earlier analysis found most TCR beta V segments productive about 87% or about 30% of the time. In a later analysis, most CMV-associated TCR beta chains appeared HLA-restricted. Several of the most significant clusters appeared linked to common viral pathogens, based on a later analysis.

V lost 3 bases to trimming and J lost 0 bases, with 8 bases between them. Germline CDR1 reads SGDLS; CDR2 reads YYNGEE. The CDR3 is 14 residues long. The PCR employed 60 Vbeta primers together with 13 Jbeta primers. Profiled with immunoSEQ multiplex PCR; TCRdb holds only in-frame clones, not every one. The sample has 90,000 to 110,000 clones, 65% to 85% seen once; the top ten hold roughly 5.7%. This clone occurred many times. The antigen is not known. Material: PBMCs. The chain uses TRBV9 and TRBJ2-3, with D perhaps matching TRBD2 (5 bases). This clonotype was sampled from a male donor in good health and CMV-seronegative. CDR3 region: CASSARTSTDTQYF. The CDR3 coding sequence is TGTGCCAGCAGCGCTCGGACTAGCACAGATACGCAGTATTTT.